This TCR beta chain was sequenced for a study of blood T cell repertoires in COVID-19. The overall study: Samples representing acute and convalescent COVID-19 were sourced from the United States, Italy and Spain.

The CDR3 extends over 14 amino acids. Looked up from germline, CDR1 is MDHEN and CDR2 is SYDVKM. V lost 6 bases and J 1 base, leaving 13 bases between the germline ends. Authors' analysis steps: Estimates of nucleated cell counts were drawn from the amplification of reference gene primers. Only in-frame clones appear in the TCRdb table, and some are missing; sequencing was by immunoSEQ multiplex PCR. V and J calls and clone size are given by that table; D and trimming were obtained from the DNA. The sample consists of about 490,000 clones, 80% to 90% of them appearing once. Material: peripheral blood. This clonotype was obtained from a human donor in a cohort sampled during active COVID-19. The rearrangement uses TRBV28 and TRBJ2-7; maybe TRBD2 (5 bases). The chain's CDR3 is CASSRPGTSYEQYF. The DNA of the CDR3 is TGTGCCAGCAGCCGGCCGGGAACGTCCTACGAGCAGTACTTC.